This entry lists 25 T cell receptor beta chains sequenced from one sample in a study of cytomegalovirus exposure and HLA in healthy donors. The PCR ran on 60 Vbeta and 13 Jbeta primers. Data came from immunoSEQ multiplex PCR; TCRdb stores just in-frame clones and leaves some out. The sample lists about 200,000 clones, 79% seen once, with approximately 1.5% in the top ten. Source material: PBMCs. These receptors were taken from a girl aged 10-17 years in good health and CMV-seropositive.

The table lists this clone with a few counts. This chain links TRBV4-3 with TRBJ2-7; the match to TRBD2 covers 8 bases. The CDR3 runs 15 residues. Germline V gives CDR1 LGHNA, CDR2 YSLEER. V dropped 1 base and J dropped 2; count of bases not matched to a gene: 4. The CDR3: CASSQGTSRTYEQYF. The CDR3 nucleotides are TGCGCCAGCAGCCAAGGGACTAGCAGAACCTACGAGCAGTACTTC.

The rearrangement joins TRBV4-3 to TRBJ1-2; D is uncertain. This CDR3 has 14 amino acids. Per the germline V gene, CDR1 is LGHNA and CDR2 is YSLEER. With 1 base removed from V and 4 bases from J, the gap between germline ends came to 10 bases. CDR3 region: CASSQGGRGYGYTF. CDR3 sequence (DNA): TGCGCCAGCAGCCAAGGCGGCCGGGGCTATGGCTACACCTTC.

This chain joins TRBV9 and TRBJ2-5; 7 nucleotides line up with TRBD1. Germline V gene data show CDR1 as SGDLS and CDR2 as YYNGEE. Trimming at V came to 4 bases and at J to 4 bases, leaving 4 bases not matched to a gene. The CDR3 runs 13 residues. This chain's CDR3 is CASSSRQGETQYF. For the CDR3, the DNA is TGTGCCAGCAGCAGCCGACAGGGAGAGACCCAGTACTTC.

The V and J genes are TRBV5-4 and TRBJ1-5; the match to TRBD1 covers 8 bases. Germline CDR1 is SGHNT and CDR2 is YYREEE (reference sequence). The V gene end was trimmed by 4 bases and the J gene end by 1 base; junction bases not matched to a gene: 1. The CDR3 runs to 14 residues. CDR3: CASSRQGSNQPQHF. In nucleotides, the CDR3 is TGTGCCAGCAGCCGACAGGGGAGCAATCAGCCCCAGCATTTT.

A few counts support this clone. CDR3 sequence (DNA): TGTGCCAGCAGCTTCCATCCAGGGAACATTCAGTACTTC. Translating gives CASSFHPGNIQYF. This sequence joins TRBV21-1 and TRBJ2-4; the table's TRBD1 call for D was not verified on the DNA. TRBV21-1 is shown as a pseudogene. The CDR3 is 13 amino acids.

The rearrangement joins TRBV7-9 to TRBJ1-1; tentative D call: TRBD1 (5 bases). Trimming pared 3 bases from V and 6 bases from J, leaving 11 bases between. From germline, CDR1 is SEHNR and CDR2 FQNEAQ (reference sequence). The CDR3 runs 13 residues. CDR3 sequence (DNA): TGTGCCAGCAGCTTCCAGGGTGTCGCTGAAGCTTTCTTT. Translating it yields CASSFQGVAEAFF. Full variable domain (rest looked up from reference TRBV7-9 and TRBJ1-1): DTGVSQNPRHKITKRGQNVTFRCDPISEHNRLYWYRQTLGQGPEFLTYFQNEAQLEKSRLLSDRFSAERPKGSFSTLEIQRTEQGDSAMYLCASSFQGVAEAFFGQGTRLTVV.

This chain connects TRBV14 to TRBJ2-7, with TRBD2 as a possible D gene (5 bases). Germline CDR1 is SGHDN and CDR2 is FVKESK. The CDR3 consists of 15 residues. The ends were cut back, 4 bases at V and 0 bases at J, with 13 bases in the middle. The CDR3 DNA follows: TGTGCCAGCAGCCCTTTGTTAGGAGGCTCCTACGAGCAGTACTTC. The encoded protein is CASSPLLGGSYEQYF.

The V and J genes are TRBV2 and TRBJ2-3, with D maybe TRBD1 (5 bases). Looked up from germline, CDR1 is SNHLY and CDR2 is FYNNEI. V lost 3 bases and J lost 3, with 16 bases in between. The CDR3 length is 16 residues. In nucleotides, the CDR3 is TGTGCCAGCAGTGAGGGTTTGGGGCCGTGGACAGATACGCAGTATTTT. Residues: CASSEGLGPWTDTQYF. The complete variable domain, with remaining parts taken from reference TRBV2 and TRBJ2-3, reads EPEVTQTPSHQVTQMGQEVILRCVPISNHLYFYWYRQILGQKVEFLVSFYNNEISEKSEIFDDQFSVERPDGSNFTLKIRSTKLEDSAMYFCASSEGLGPWTDTQYFGPGTRLTVL.

Remarks on this clone: At one boundary the junction diverges from the germline segment, which might be a read error. The chain is built from TRBV16 and TRBJ2-7, with D maybe TRBD2 (5 bases). The germline gives CDR1 KGHSY, CDR2 FQNENV. The CDR3 is 12 amino acids. The CDR3: CASSTTPEGCRF. As DNA, the CDR3 is TGTGCCAGCAGCACCACACCCGAGGGCTGTCGCTTC.

This clone was recorded a few times. The rearrangement links TRBV4-2 to TRBJ1-5, with D uncertain. V lost 1 base, J lost 7 bases, and 11 bases lay in between. Germline V gene sequence: CDR1 LGHNA, CDR2 YNFKEQ. The CDR3 runs 14 residues. The CDR3, as DNA: TGTGCCAGCAGCCAAGGACAAGAGACGCAGCCCCAGCATTTT. Its translation: CASSQGQETQPQHF.

This chain connects TRBV6-5 to TRBJ1-6; D may be TRBD1 (6 bases). The CDR3 has 14 amino acids. Trimming stripped 6 bases from V and 6 bases from J, with 12 bases between. The germline V gene has CDR1 MNHEY and CDR2 SVGAGI. The CDR3 reads CASRTTGFNSPLHF. CDR3 nucleotides: TGTGCCAGCAGGACAACAGGGTTTAATTCACCCCTCCACTTT.

This sequence joins TRBV19 and TRBJ2-5, with D possibly TRBD2 on 9 matching bases. Germline V gives CDR1 LNHDA, CDR2 SQIVND (reference sequence). This CDR3 has 21 amino acids. V shed 6 bases and J shed 2 bases, with 34 bases lying between them. The CDR3 sequence: CASSRTGTGELAGILQETQYF. The CDR3 nucleotides read TGTGCCAGTAGCCGAACCGGGACAGGCGAACTAGCGGGCATCTTACAAGAGACCCAGTACTTC.

The J gene is TRBJ2-3, the V gene TRBV6-5, with no clear D. This CDR3 has 11 amino acids. V was cut by 2 bases and J by 7 bases, with 4 bases left in between. The germline CDR1 and CDR2 sequences are MNHEY and SVGAGI. The DNA of the CDR3 is TGTGCCAGCAGTTACCTTCATACGCAGTATTTT. It is translated as CASSYLHTQYF.

The gene calls are TRBV15 and TRBJ2-5; TRBD1 might be the D (5 bases). CDR3 length: 13 residues. The V end lost 3 bases, the J end lost 4 bases, and 9 bases lay between the germline ends. In germline, CDR1 is LNHNV, CDR2 YYDKDF (reference sequence). CDR3 sequence (DNA): TGTGCCACCAGCAGGGTAAGGGGAGAGACCCAGTACTTC. This gives the protein CATSRVRGETQYF. Full variable domain (outside the CDR3, taken from reference TRBV15 and TRBJ2-5): DAMVIQNPRYQVTQFGKPVTLSCSQTLNHNVMYWYQQKSSQAPKLLFHYYDKDFNNEADTPDNFQSRRPNTSFCFLDIRSPGLGDTAMYLCATSRVRGETQYFGPGTRLLVL.

V gene TRBV11-2 combines with J gene TRBJ2-7; D is uncertain. The CDR3 sequence is 11 residues long. Between the trimmed V and J ends, which lost 5 bases and 7 bases, there was a span of 9 bases. Germline V lookup: CDR1 SGHAT, CDR2 FQNNGV. This CDR3 reads CASSTWREQYF. CDR3 sequence (DNA): TGTGCCAGCAGCACTTGGAGAGAGCAGTACTTC.

The gene calls are TRBV7-2 and TRBJ1-5; TRBD1 aligns across 10 bases. The germline V gene has CDR1 SGHTA and CDR2 FQGNSA. The CDR3 is 14 residues long. Unmatched junction bases numbered 4, after V lost 5 bases and J lost 6 bases. The CDR3 loop reads CASSRTGGGQPQHF. The CDR3 DNA sequence: TGTGCCAGCAGCAGGACAGGGGGGGGTCAGCCCCAGCATTTT. Looking up the rest from reference TRBV7-2 and TRBJ1-5 gives the full variable domain: GAGVSQSPSNKVTEKGKDVELRCDPISGHTALYWYRQSLGQGLEFLIYFQGNSAPDKSGLPSDRFSAERTGGSVSTLTIQRTQQEDSAVYLCASSRTGGGQPQHFGDGTRLSIL.

This clone was seen a few times. The chain combines TRBV25-1 with TRBJ2-7; TRBD1 matches at 9 bases. The ends lost 8 bases at V and 4 bases at J; junction bases unmatched: 6. The length of the CDR3 is 13 residues. Germline loops: CDR1 MGHDK, CDR2 SYGVNS. CDR3: CASGGTGNYEQYF. DNA of the CDR3: TGTGCCAGCGGGGGGACAGGGAATTACGAGCAGTACTTC.

The chain is built from TRBV7-6 and TRBJ1-2; TRBD1 matches at 9 bases. Germline CDR1 is SGHVS and CDR2 is FNYEAQ. Unmatched junction bases numbered 7, after V lost 5 bases and J lost 3 bases. CDR3 size: 15 residues. CDR3 in amino acids: CASSPGTGKDYGYTF. CDR3 sequence (DNA): TGTGCCAGCAGCCCCGGGACAGGGAAGGACTATGGCTACACCTTC.

This clone was picked up one time. This rearrangement joins TRBV7-2 to TRBJ1-1; a possible D gene is TRBD1 (6 bases). The CDR3 covers 15 residues. V was shortened by 3 bases and J by 4 bases, with 15 bases between the two germline ends. Per the germline V gene, CDR1 is SGHTA and CDR2 is FQGNSA. Here the CDR3 DNA reads TGTGCCAGCAGCTTGGACAGCGGCGGCATCACTGAAGCTTTCTTT. Amino acid sequence: CASSLDSGGITEAFF.

The gene calls are TRBV6-1 and TRBJ1-1; TRBD1 agrees at 7 bases. There are 13 residues in the CDR3. Per germline, CDR1 MNHNS and CDR2 SASEGT. V shed 2 bases, J shed 8 bases, and the junction held 5 bases outside the gene matches. CDR3 loop: CASSESGRGEAFF. The CDR3, as DNA: TGTGCCAGCAGTGAATCGGGCAGGGGGGAAGCTTTCTTT.

The rearrangement uses TRBV12-5 and TRBJ1-2; no reliable D call. CDR3 length: 14 amino acids. With 0 bases removed from V and 8 bases from J, the gap between germline ends came to 13 bases. Germline V gene data show CDR1 as LGHNT and CDR2 as FRNRAP. CDR3 DNA: TGTGCTAGTGGTTTGGTACCTGAGACTTACGGCTACACCTTC. Protein sequence: CASGLVPETYGYTF.

The CDR3 region has the DNA TGCGCCAGCAGCCCGGAAACCACCGACAGGGCCTATGGCTACACCTTC. This gives the protein CASSPETTDRAYGYTF. The V call is TRBV4-3, the J call TRBJ1-2, with TRBD1 matching over 7 bases. The V gene's germline CDR1 is LGHNA and CDR2 YSLEER. The CDR3 has 16 amino acids. With 4 bases clipped from V and 4 bases from J, the junction kept 12 bases outside the gene matches.

The chain couples TRBV6-5 to TRBJ2-7; tentative D call: TRBD2 (7 bases). CDR3 length: 15 residues. The germline V and J ends were trimmed by 2 bases and 3 bases, with 14 bases remaining between them. CDR1 is MNHEY, CDR2 SVGAGI, per germline. CDR3 in amino acids: CASSYGWGGSYEQYF. In DNA, the CDR3 is TGTGCCAGCAGTTACGGATGGGGGGGCAGCTACGAGCAGTACTTC.

The chain has TRBV5-1 and TRBJ2-3; D perhaps matches TRBD2 (6 bases). V was pared by 0 bases and J by 6 bases, with 14 bases between. Germline V gene lookup returns CDR1 SGHRS and CDR2 YFSETQ. This CDR3 region has 15 residues. The CDR3, as DNA: TGCGCCAGCAGCTTGGCCGGGACTTCTGGCGATACGCAGTATTTT. Its translation is CASSLAGTSGDTQYF.

This chain links TRBV4-1 with TRBJ1-1; D unresolved. CDR3 length: 14 amino acids. Deletions cut 4 bases from V and 2 bases from J, with 11 bases between. CDR1 and CDR2 from the germline V gene are MGHRA and YSYEKL. CDR3 DNA: TGCGCCAGCAGCCTCGCGGGGAGCAACACTGAAGCTTTCTTT. It is translated as CASSLAGSNTEAFF.